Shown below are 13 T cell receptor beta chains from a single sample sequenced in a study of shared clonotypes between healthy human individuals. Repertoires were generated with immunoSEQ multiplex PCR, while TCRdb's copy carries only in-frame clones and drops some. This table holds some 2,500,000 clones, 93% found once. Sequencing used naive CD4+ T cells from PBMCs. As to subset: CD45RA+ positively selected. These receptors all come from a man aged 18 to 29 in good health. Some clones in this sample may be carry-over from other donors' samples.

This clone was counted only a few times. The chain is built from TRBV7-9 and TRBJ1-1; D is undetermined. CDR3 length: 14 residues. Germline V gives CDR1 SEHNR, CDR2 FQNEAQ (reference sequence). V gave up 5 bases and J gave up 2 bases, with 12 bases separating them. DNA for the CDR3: TGTGCCAGCAGCCGAAGGGCAGGAAACACTGAAGCTTTCTTT. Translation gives CASSRRAGNTEAFF. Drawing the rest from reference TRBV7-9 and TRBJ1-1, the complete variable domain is DTGVSQNPRHKITKRGQNVTFRCDPISEHNRLYWYRQTLGQGPEFLTYFQNEAQLEKSRLLSDRFSAERPKGSFSTLEIQRTEQGDSAMYLCASSRRAGNTEAFFGQGTRLTVV.

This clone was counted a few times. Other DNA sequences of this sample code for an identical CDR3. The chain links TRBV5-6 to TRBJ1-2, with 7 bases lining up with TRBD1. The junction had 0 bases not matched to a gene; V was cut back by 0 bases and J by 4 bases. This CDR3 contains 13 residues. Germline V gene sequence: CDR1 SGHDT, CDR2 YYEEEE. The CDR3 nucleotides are TGTGCCAGCAGCTTGGACAGGGGCTATGGCTACACCTTC. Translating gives CASSLDRGYGYTF.

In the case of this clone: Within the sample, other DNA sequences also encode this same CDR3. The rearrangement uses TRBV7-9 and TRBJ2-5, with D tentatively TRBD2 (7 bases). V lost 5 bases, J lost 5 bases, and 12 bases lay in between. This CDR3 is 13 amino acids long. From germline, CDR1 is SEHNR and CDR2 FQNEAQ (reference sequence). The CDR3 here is CASSLGGVETQYF. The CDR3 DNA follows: TGTGCCAGCAGCCTAGGGGGGGTGGAGACCCAGTACTTC.

DNA for the CDR3: TGTGCCAGCAGCTTAGCGATTCTTCGGGACAGTTCCTACGAGCAGTACTTC. Its translation is CASSLAILRDSSYEQYF. The genes are TRBV7-9 and TRBJ2-7, with 7 bases lining up with TRBD1. V gave up 0 bases and J gave up 1 base; unmatched junction bases: 9. Per the germline V gene, CDR1 is SEHNR and CDR2 is FQNEAQ (reference sequence). The length of the CDR3 is 17 residues.

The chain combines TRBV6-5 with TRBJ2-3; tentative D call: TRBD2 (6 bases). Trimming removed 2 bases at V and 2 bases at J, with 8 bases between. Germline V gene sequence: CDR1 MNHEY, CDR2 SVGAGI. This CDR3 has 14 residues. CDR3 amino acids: CASSYRGTTDTQYF. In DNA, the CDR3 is TGTGCCAGCAGTTACCGCGGGACCACAGATACGCAGTATTTT.

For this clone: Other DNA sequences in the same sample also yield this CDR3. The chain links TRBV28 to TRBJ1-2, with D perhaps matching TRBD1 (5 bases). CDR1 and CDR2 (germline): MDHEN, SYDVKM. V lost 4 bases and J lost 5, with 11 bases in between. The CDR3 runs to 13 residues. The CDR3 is CASSSPGGYGYTF. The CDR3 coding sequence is TGTGCCAGCAGTTCTCCCGGGGGGTATGGCTACACCTTC.

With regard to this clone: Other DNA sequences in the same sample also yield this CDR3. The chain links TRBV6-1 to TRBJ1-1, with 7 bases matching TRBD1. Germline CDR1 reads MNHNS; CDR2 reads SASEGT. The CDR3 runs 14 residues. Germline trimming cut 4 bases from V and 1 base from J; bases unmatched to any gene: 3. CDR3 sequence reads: CASSVDRANTEAFF. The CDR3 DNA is TGTGCCAGCAGTGTCGACAGGGCGAACACTGAAGCTTTCTTT.

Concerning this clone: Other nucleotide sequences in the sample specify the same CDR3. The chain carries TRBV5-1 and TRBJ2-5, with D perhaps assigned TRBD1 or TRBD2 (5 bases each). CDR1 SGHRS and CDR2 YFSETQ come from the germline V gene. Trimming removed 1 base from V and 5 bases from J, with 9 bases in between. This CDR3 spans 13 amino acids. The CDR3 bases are TGCGCCAGCAGCTTGTTGGGGGAGGAGACCCAGTACTTC. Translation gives CASSLLGEETQYF.

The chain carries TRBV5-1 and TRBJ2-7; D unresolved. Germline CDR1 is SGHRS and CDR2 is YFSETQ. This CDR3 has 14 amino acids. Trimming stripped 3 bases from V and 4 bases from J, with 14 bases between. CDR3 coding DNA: TGCGCCAGCAGCTCCCTCCCTGAACTGTACGAGCAGTACTTC. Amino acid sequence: CASSSLPELYEQYF.

CDR3 DNA: TGCGCCAGCAGCCAAGAATTGGGACAAGGACAGGGACGGCGTCAAGAGACCCAGTACTTC. It encodes CASSQELGQGQGRRQETQYF. This rearrangement joins TRBV4-1 to TRBJ2-5, with 8 bases fitting TRBD1. V dropped 0 bases and J dropped 2; count of bases not matched to a gene: 17. Germline V gene sequence: CDR1 MGHRA, CDR2 YSYEKL. The CDR3 loop spans 20 amino acids.

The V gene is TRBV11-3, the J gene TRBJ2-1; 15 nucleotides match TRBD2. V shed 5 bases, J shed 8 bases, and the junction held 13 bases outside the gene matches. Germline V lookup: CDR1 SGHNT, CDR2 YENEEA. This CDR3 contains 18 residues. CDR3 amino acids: CASSPGTSGRILWDEQFF. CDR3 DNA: TGTGCCAGCAGCCCCGGGACTAGCGGGAGGATCCTTTGGGATGAGCAGTTCTTC.

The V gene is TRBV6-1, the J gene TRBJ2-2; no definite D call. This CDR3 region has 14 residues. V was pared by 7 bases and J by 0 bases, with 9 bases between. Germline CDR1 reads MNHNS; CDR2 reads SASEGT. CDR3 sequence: CASILTPNTGELFF. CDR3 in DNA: TGTGCCAGCATCCTGACACCGAACACCGGGGAGCTGTTTTTT.

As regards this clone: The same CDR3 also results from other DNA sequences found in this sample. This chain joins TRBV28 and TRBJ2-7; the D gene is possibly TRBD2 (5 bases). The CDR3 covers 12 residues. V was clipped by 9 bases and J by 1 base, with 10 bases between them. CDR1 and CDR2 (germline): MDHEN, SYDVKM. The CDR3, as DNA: TGTGCCAGTTCGCGGGCATCCTACGAGCAGTACTTC. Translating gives CASSRASYEQYF.